Below are 10 T cell receptor beta chains sequenced from a single sample in a study of post-analysis software for immune sequencing data. These TCRs are of unknown antigen specificity. TCR beta cDNA libraries had unique molecular identifiers. TCRdb processed the PCR reads anew with MiXCR; each CDR3 protein has one entry. This table holds roughly 620,000 distinct CDR3 sequences, roughly 45% found once. Regarding the study as a whole: Four to six TRBV segments were significantly more frequent in patients than in controls. TRBV5-6, TRBV5-1 and TRBV20-1 were among these segments.

Sequenced: blood. The receptors were sampled from a girl between 10 and 17 years old with multiple sclerosis.

The chain carries TRBV4-1 and TRBJ1-6; no definite D call. This CDR3 has 20 amino acids. V lost 3 bases to trimming and J lost 5 bases, with 26 bases between them. Germline values: CDR1 MGHRA, CDR2 YSYEKL. DNA of the CDR3: TGCGCCAGCAGCCAGCTATTCATAAGCCGAGAGGATGGCAATAATTCACCCCTCCACTTT. The encoded protein is CASSQLFISREDGNNSPLHF.

V is TRBV20-1 and J is TRBJ2-7; 7 positions agree with TRBD1. V was clipped by 5 bases and J by 0 bases; unmatched bases: 7. In germline, CDR1 is DFQATT, CDR2 SNEGSKA (reference sequence). CDR3 size: 14 residues. The CDR3 bases are TGCAGTGCTCGCAGGGACAGCAGCTCCTACGAGCAGTACTTC. Translation gives CSARRDSSSYEQYF.

The chain joins TRBV10-3 to TRBJ2-7; 7 bases map to TRBD2. V gave up 0 bases and J gave up 4 bases; unmatched junction bases: 12. CDR3 size: 17 residues. The germline V gene encodes CDR1 ENHRY and CDR2 SYGVKD. CDR3 amino acids: CAISESFPSGEHYEQYF. CDR3 DNA sequence: TGTGCCATCAGTGAGTCATTCCCTAGCGGAGAACATTACGAGCAGTACTTC.

The chain recombines TRBV18 with TRBJ2-7; 8 bases line up with TRBD1. Germline CDR1 reads KGHSH; CDR2 reads LQKENI. This CDR3 spans 14 amino acids. J lost 6 bases, V lost 5 bases, and 9 bases had no gene match. The CDR3 region has the DNA TGTGCCAGCTCAACGGGACAGGCTCTCGGCGAGCAGTACTTC. As protein: CASSTGQALGEQYF.

J is TRBJ2-5 and V is TRBV7-2; either TRBD1 or TRBD2 may supply D (5 bases each). CDR1 SGHTA and CDR2 FQGNSA come from the germline V gene. V shed 1 base and J shed 11 bases, with 23 bases lying between them. The CDR3 has 16 amino acids. In nucleotides, the CDR3 is TGTGCCAGCAGCTTAGGGTTCGGGGCGGCGGCCGATGAGCAGTACTTC. The encoded protein is CASSLGFGAAADEQYF. The full variable domain, with the rest looked up from reference TRBV7-2 and TRBJ2-5, is GAGVSQSPSNKVTEKGKDVELRCDPISGHTALYWYRQSLGQGLEFLIYFQGNSAPDKSGLPSDRFSAERTGGSVSTLTIQRTQQEDSAVYLCASSLGFGAAADEQYFGPGTRLLVL.

This clonotype was detected a few times. This chain joins TRBV7-9 and TRBJ2-7, with no clear D. The CDR3 runs 14 residues. The V end was cut by 5 bases, the J end by 3 bases, with 14 bases between. Germline V lookup: CDR1 SEHNR, CDR2 FQNEAQ (reference sequence). The CDR3 spells CASSPTETYYEQYF. The CDR3 DNA reads as TGTGCCAGCAGCCCCACCGAAACTTACTACGAGCAGTACTTC.

The chain combines TRBV29-1 with TRBJ2-6; D call uncertain. The length of the CDR3 is 16 residues. V lost 1 base to trimming and J lost 0 bases, with 10 bases between them. The germline gives CDR1 SQVTM, CDR2 ANQGSEA. The CDR3 region is CSVEGRTASGANVLTF. In DNA, the CDR3 is TGCAGCGTTGAAGGGCGCACCGCCTCTGGGGCCAACGTCCTGACTTTC.

The chain is built from TRBV6-1 and TRBJ1-1, with D tentatively TRBD1 (5 bases). The germline V gene has CDR1 MNHNS and CDR2 SASEGT. V was shortened by 6 bases and J by 1 base, with 12 bases between the two germline ends. CDR3 length equals 14 residues. Written as DNA, the CDR3 is TGTGCCAGCAGGCCGACAGACCCGAACACTGAAGCTTTCTTT. It encodes CASRPTDPNTEAFF.

The chain employs TRBV5-1 and TRBJ2-5, with TRBD1 matching 7 bases. TRBJ2-7 matches the DNA end more closely, so the J call is doubtful. Germline V CDR1 and CDR2: SGHRS, YFSETQ. There are 14 residues in the CDR3. This CDR3 is CASSPPGQRYEQYF. The CDR3, as DNA: TGCGCCAGCAGCCCGCCGGGACAGCGATACGAGCAGTACTTC.

This clonotype has more than one count but fewer than ten. V usage is TRBV24-1 and J usage is TRBJ2-6, with D uncertain. V lost 5 bases and J 0 bases, leaving 19 bases between the germline ends. From germline, CDR1 is KGHDR and CDR2 SFDVKD. This CDR3 has 19 residues. The CDR3 region has the DNA TGTGCCACCAGTGGAAATTCAACAGTCAGCCCCTCTGGGGCCAACGTCCTGACTTTC. Translated: CATSGNSTVSPSGANVLTF.